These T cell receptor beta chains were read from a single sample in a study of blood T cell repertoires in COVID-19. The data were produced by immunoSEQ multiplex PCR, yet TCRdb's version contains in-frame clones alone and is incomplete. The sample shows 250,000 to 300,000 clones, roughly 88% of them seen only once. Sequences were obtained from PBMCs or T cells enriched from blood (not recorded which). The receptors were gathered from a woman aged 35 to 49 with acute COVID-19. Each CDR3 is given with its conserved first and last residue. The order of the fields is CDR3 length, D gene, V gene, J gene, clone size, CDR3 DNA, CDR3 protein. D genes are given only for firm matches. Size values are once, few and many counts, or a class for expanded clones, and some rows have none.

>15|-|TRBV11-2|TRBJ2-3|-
TGTGCCAGCAGCTTATGGTCTACCGGGGGAGATACGCAGTATTTT
CASSLWSTGGDTQYF
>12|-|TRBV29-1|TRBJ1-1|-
TGCACCTTTGGAGGGGCTGAGGGTGAAGCTTTCTTT
CTFGGAEGEAFF
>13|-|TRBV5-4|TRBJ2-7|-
TGTGCCAGCAGCTTGACAGGCTCCTACGAGCAGTACTTC
CASSLTGSYEQYF
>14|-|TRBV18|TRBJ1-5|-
TGTGCCAGCTCAAGGGGGGGCGACGGTCAGCCCCAGCATTTT
CASSRGGDGQPQHF
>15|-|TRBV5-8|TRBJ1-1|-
TGTGCCAGCAGCTTCCCTGGGCTTCGTCGTACTGAAGCTTTCTTT
CASSFPGLRRTEAFF
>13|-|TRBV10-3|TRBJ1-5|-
TGTGCCATCAGTGGAGCCGGTAATCAGCCCCAGCATTTT
CAISGAGNQPQHF
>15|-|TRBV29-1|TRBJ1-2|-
TGCAGCGTTGAAGAAAATCAGGGGAAGAGTTATGGCTACACCTTC
CSVEENQGKSYGYTF
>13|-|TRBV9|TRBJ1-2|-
TGTGCCAGCAGCGTAGAACAGGGCCGTGGCTACACCTTC
CASSVEQGRGYTF
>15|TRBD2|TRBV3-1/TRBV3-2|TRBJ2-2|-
TGTGCCAGCAGACCGGGACTAGCGGGAACCGGGGAGCTGTTTTTT
CASRPGLAGTGELFF
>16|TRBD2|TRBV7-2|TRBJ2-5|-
TGTGCCAGCAGCTTGGCAGGACTAGCGGGGAGGGAGACCCAGTACTTC
CASSLAGLAGRETQYF
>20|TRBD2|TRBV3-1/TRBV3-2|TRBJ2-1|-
TGTGCCAGCAGCCAAGATCCACCCTCCCCGCTAGCGGGAGGTTACAATGAGCAGTTCTTC
CASSQDPPSPLAGGYNEQFF
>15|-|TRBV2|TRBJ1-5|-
TGTGCCAGCAAGGTAGACAGTGGTGGCAATCAGCCCCAGCATTTT
CASKVDSGGNQPQHF
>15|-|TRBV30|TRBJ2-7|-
TGTGCCTGGGGGGAACAGGGTTTGGGGAGCTACGAGCAGTACTTC
CAWGEQGLGSYEQYF
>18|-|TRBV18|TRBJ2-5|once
TGTGCCAGCTCACTCACCAGCCCCGGCAGGGCCGGGCAAGAGACCCAGTACTTC
CASSLTSPGRAGQETQYF
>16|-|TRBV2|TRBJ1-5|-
TGTGCCAGCAGTTTAGGGGGGGGAGGTAGCAATCAGCCCCAGCATTTT
CASSLGGGGSNQPQHF
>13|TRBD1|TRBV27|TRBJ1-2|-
TGTGCCAGCGCGGACAGGGGGAACTATGGCTACACCTTC
CASADRGNYGYTF